This paragraph reports one T cell receptor beta chain. This record comes from a study of control samples from healthy donors and cancer patients. This table comes from immunoSEQ multiplex PCR, and its TCRdb copy is limited to in-frame clones, with some not included. The listing records some 180,000 clones. Germline CDR1 SGHKS, CDR2 YYEKEE (reference sequence). The V gene end was trimmed by 1 base and the J gene end by 0 bases; junction bases not matched to a gene: 6. This CDR3 has 17 amino acids. The receptor comes from a woman aged 25 to 39 in good health. The chain joins TRBV5-5 to TRBJ2-7; 11 bases align to TRBD2. Sequences were obtained from blood. The chain's CDR3 is CASSLPSGGPLSYEQYF. CDR3 coding DNA: TGTGCCAGCAGCTTGCCTAGCGGGGGGCCCCTCTCCTACGAGCAGTACTTC.